Detailed here is one TCR beta chain. As yet, its antigen is unknown. The record originates from a study of PD-1 blockade in classical Hodgkin lymphoma. Study-wide findings and caveats: Newly diagnosed patients were reported to start with lower TCR diversity than healthy donors. Excluded were patients who started nivolumab under 1 year after ASCT, a group that had lower diversity.

Measured with immunoSEQ multiplex PCR; TCRdb has only the in-frame clones, and not every one. The sample lists roughly 20,000 clones, 65% to 80% occurring once. Trimming removed 2 bases from V and 5 bases from J; junction bases left unmatched: 7. This CDR3 is built from 16 residues. Germline CDR1 SGHTA, CDR2 FQGNSA. Sample time point: cycle 4 day 1 (C4D1), after less than seven weeks of nivolumab. All trial patients relapsed after autologous stem cell transplantation. The rearrangement joins TRBV7-2 to TRBJ2-2; 8 bases fit TRBD1. Here the sequenced sample was peripheral blood mononuclear cells (PBMCs), taken before the fourth cycle of nivolumab. The sequence was obtained from a human donor with classical Hodgkin lymphoma. The CDR3 is CASSLRRTGKTGELFF. The CDR3 coding sequence is TGTGCCAGCAGCTTAAGGAGGACAGGGAAGACCGGGGAGCTGTTTTTT.